Each of the 26 T cell receptor beta chains below was sequenced from the same sample in a study of T-cell reconstitution after alpha-beta-depleted transplantation in children. A TCRbeta library incorporating unique molecular identifiers was prepared. TCRdb reprocessed the PCR reads with MiXCR, giving one entry per CDR3 protein. The sample comprises roughly 500,000 distinct CDR3 sequences, about 30% of which are singletons, and 2% to 3% rests with the top ten. The sequences come from PBMCs from the stem cell graft donor, collected from the stem cell graft. The origin of the receptors is a human donor who donated a stem cell graft to a child with aplastic anemia.

The rearrangement joins TRBV2 to TRBJ2-4; the match to TRBD1 covers 10 bases. Per germline, CDR1 SNHLY and CDR2 FYNNEI. Trimming at V came to 6 bases and at J to 5 bases, leaving 7 bases not matched to a gene. The CDR3 covers 15 residues. This CDR3 reads CASRSGTGVQNIQYF. The CDR3 nucleotides read TGTGCCAGCAGGTCCGGGACAGGGGTCCAAAACATTCAGTACTTC.

V and J are TRBV5-1 and TRBJ1-6; TRBD1 matches 7 bases. The germline gives CDR1 SGHRS, CDR2 YFSETQ. The V and J ends lost 5 bases and 5 bases, in that order; junction bases with no gene match: 4. The CDR3 covers 14 residues. The CDR3 spells CASRDRRDNSPLHF. CDR3 sequence (DNA): TGCGCCAGCAGGGACAGGAGGGATAATTCACCCCTCCACTTT.

The rearrangement joins TRBV20-1 to TRBJ2-4, with D unresolved. Germline CDR1 is DFQATT and CDR2 is SNEGSKA (reference sequence). The CDR3 has 16 residues. Deletions cut 6 bases from V and 0 bases from J, with 18 bases between. CDR3 residues: CSAPTPGWLAKNIQYF. CDR3 in DNA: TGCAGTGCCCCGACCCCCGGTTGGCTAGCCAAAAACATTCAGTACTTC.

This clonotype showed up just a few times. The rearrangement links TRBV24-1 to TRBJ2-7; TRBD1 matches at 7 bases. CDR1 KGHDR and CDR2 SFDVKD come from the germline V gene. The junction had 5 bases not matched to a gene; V was cut back by 3 bases and J by 1 base. The CDR3 totals 15 residues. The CDR3 DNA sequence: TGTGCCACCAGTGATCCGACAGGGAATTCCTACGAGCAGTACTTC. This translates into CATSDPTGNSYEQYF.

V and J are TRBV6-2 or TRBV6-3 and TRBJ2-3; the match to TRBD2 covers 14 bases. Germline assignment: CDR1 MNHEY and CDR2 SVGEGT. Trimming cost V 5 bases and J 6 bases; bases outside gene matches: 7. This CDR3 comprises 16 residues. The CDR3 DNA sequence: TGTGCCAGCAGTCGGGGGACTAGCGGGAGATGGGATACGCAGTATTTT. Protein: CASSRGTSGRWDTQYF.

V and J are TRBV20-1 and TRBJ1-2; a weak D match, TRBD1 (5 bases). The germline gives CDR1 DFQATT, CDR2 SNEGSKA (reference sequence). V shed 6 bases and J shed 4 bases, with 12 bases lying between them. The CDR3 runs to 12 residues. The CDR3 protein is CSADRRSYGYTF. The CDR3 DNA sequence: TGCAGTGCCGACAGAAGAAGCTATGGCTACACCTTC.

This clonotype came up a few times. The V and J genes are TRBV29-1 and TRBJ2-7, with 7 bases fitting TRBD1. This CDR3 is built from 14 residues. V was pared by 4 bases and J by 4 bases, with 10 bases of the junction left unmatched. Germline values: CDR1 SQVTM, CDR2 ANQGSEA. The DNA for the CDR3 is TGCAGCGTTGTTCTCCGACAGGGTTCTTACGAGCAGTACTTC. Translated, it gives CSVVLRQGSYEQYF.

This clonotype has more than one count but fewer than ten. The chain has TRBV6-1 and TRBJ2-7; the match to TRBD1 covers 10 bases. V was clipped by 7 bases and J by 2 bases; unmatched bases: 20. The CDR3 is 19 residues long. CDR1 is MNHNS and CDR2 is SASEGT in the germline V gene. The CDR3 region has the DNA TGTGCCAGCATCCCCGACAGGGGGCAACGGGAGGCCGGAGCCTACGAGCAGTACTTC. This translates into CASIPDRGQREAGAYEQYF.

V gene TRBV24-1 combines with J gene TRBJ2-3; perhaps TRBD2 as D (6 bases). Germline CDR1 is KGHDR and CDR2 is SFDVKD. V was shortened by 3 bases and J by 1 base, with 10 bases between the two germline ends. The CDR3 totals 15 residues. The CDR3, as DNA: TGTGCCACCAGTGATCAGGGACTTGGCACAGATACGCAGTATTTT. This codes for CATSDQGLGTDTQYF.

This clonotype has a handful of counts. This chain links TRBV20-1 with TRBJ2-7; possibly TRBD2 for D (5 bases). V was shortened by 0 bases and J by 0 bases, with 12 bases between the two germline ends. From germline, CDR1 is DFQATT and CDR2 SNEGSKA (reference sequence). The CDR3 contains 15 residues. The chain's CDR3 is CSARDKRLASYEQYF. CDR3 in DNA: TGCAGTGCTAGAGATAAGCGGTTAGCCTCCTACGAGCAGTACTTC.

This clonotype was observed a few times. This chain uses TRBV7-2 with TRBJ2-7, with TRBD1 matching 7 bases. From germline, CDR1 is SGHTA and CDR2 FQGNSA. The CDR3 runs 15 residues. Trimming removed 1 base from V and 5 bases from J; junction bases left unmatched: 8. This CDR3 reads CASSLGWQGENEQYV. Here the CDR3 DNA reads TGTGCCAGCAGCTTAGGCTGGCAGGGGGAGAACGAGCAGTACGTC.

The chain employs TRBV6-2 or TRBV6-3 and TRBJ2-7; D is perhaps TRBD2 (5 bases). CDR3 size: 13 residues. Deletions cut 0 bases from V and 3 bases from J, with 6 bases between. Germline CDR1 MNHEY, CDR2 SVGEGT. In DNA form, the CDR3 reads TGTGCCAGCAGTTACTCACTAGTCTACGAGCAGTACTTC. This gives the protein CASSYSLVYEQYF.

The V call is TRBV12-3 or TRBV12-4, the J call TRBJ2-1, with D possibly matching TRBD2 (5 bases). V lost 7 bases, J lost 0 bases, and 16 bases lay in between. The CDR3 sequence is 16 residues long. The CDR3 DNA reads TGTGCCAGCAACCCGAGCGGAGCTCTCTCCTACAATGAGCAGTTCTTC. It translates to CASNPSGALSYNEQFF.

The chain is built from TRBV30 and TRBJ2-5, with D possibly being TRBD1 or TRBD2 (5 bases each). Germline V CDR1 and CDR2: GTSNPN, SVGIG (reference sequence). V dropped 2 bases and J dropped 2 bases, with 12 bases sitting between them. This CDR3 contains 14 residues. This CDR3 reads CAWSFGGNQETQYF. CDR3 coding DNA: TGTGCCTGGAGTTTTGGGGGAAATCAAGAGACCCAGTACTTC.

The V gene is TRBV3-1, the J gene TRBJ1-5, with 9 bases aligning to TRBD1. After removal of 3 bases from V and 0 bases from J, the junction contained 9 bases not matched to a gene. CDR1 and CDR2 (germline): LGHDT, YNNKEL (reference sequence). This CDR3 contains 18 residues. The CDR3 is CASSQSGQGRYSNQPQHF. CDR3 nucleotides: TGTGCCAGCAGCCAGAGCGGACAGGGGCGTTATAGCAATCAGCCCCAGCATTTT.

This clonotype appeared a few times. The chain combines TRBV29-1 with TRBJ2-7, with no clear D. Deletions cut 4 bases from V and 2 bases from J, with 12 bases between. This CDR3 comprises 13 residues. Germline V gene data show CDR1 as SQVTM and CDR2 as ANQGSEA. The CDR3 DNA follows: TGCAGCGTTGGTGTCGGGCAGACCTACGAGCAGTACTTC. This codes for CSVGVGQTYEQYF.

This clonotype was picked up a small number of times. The rearrangement links TRBV6-5 to TRBJ2-7; 7 nucleotides line up with TRBD2. Germline V gene lookup returns CDR1 MNHEY and CDR2 SVGAGI. V was clipped by 4 bases and J by 2 bases; unmatched bases: 5. The CDR3 has 14 residues. CDR3 protein: CASSSGRPPYEQYV. For the CDR3, the DNA is TGTGCCAGCAGTTCCGGGAGGCCCCCCTACGAGCAGTACGTC.

CDR3 nucleotides: TGTGCCAGCAGACCCGGGACAGATAATTCACCCCTCCACTTT. This gives the protein CASRPGTDNSPLHF. The gene calls are TRBV12-3 or TRBV12-4 and TRBJ1-6, with 7 bases that match TRBD1. The CDR3 totals 14 residues. V lost 6 bases and J lost 5; bases outside the gene matches: 4.

The sample holds a few counts of this clonotype. This chain links TRBV20-1 with TRBJ1-4; no clear D gene. The CDR3 totals 12 residues. Trimming took off 5 bases at V and 8 bases at J, with 12 bases between the two ends. The germline CDR1 and CDR2 sequences are DFQATT and SNEGSKA (reference sequence). CDR3 bases: TGCAGTGCTCGGGGAGTTGGGGAAAAACTGTTTTTT. Its translation: CSARGVGEKLFF.

The rearrangement links TRBV14 to TRBJ1-5; D not certain. Germline loops: CDR1 SGHDN, CDR2 FVKESK. V was cut by 8 bases and J by 4 bases, with 9 bases left in between. The CDR3 has 12 amino acids. The CDR3 is CASSFPNQPQHF. Here the CDR3 DNA reads TGTGCCAGCTCGTTTCCTAATCAGCCCCAGCATTTT.

This CDR3 is CASPTPQGYGYTF. In nucleotides, the CDR3 is TGTGCCAGCCCGACCCCGCAGGGTTATGGCTACACCTTC. The chain links TRBV18 to TRBJ1-2; D is perhaps TRBD1 (5 bases). CDR3 length: 13 residues. In germline, CDR1 is KGHSH, CDR2 LQKENI. The V end was cut by 8 bases, the J end by 5 bases, with 15 bases between.

V is TRBV12-3 or TRBV12-4 and J is TRBJ2-7; a possible D gene is TRBD2 (6 bases). V shed 2 bases and J shed 2 bases, with 13 bases lying between them. This CDR3 is built from 15 residues. Here the CDR3 DNA reads TGTGCCAGCAGTTTAACCGGGAGAAGGACCTACGAGCAGTACTTC. This translates into CASSLTGRRTYEQYF.

This clonotype has just a few counts. The CDR3 coding sequence is TGTGCCAGCAGCGGCGCTTCGACCGGTACCAAAAACATTCAGTACTTC. Translation: CASSGASTGTKNIQYF. The chain has TRBV6-1 and TRBJ2-4; no definite D call. CDR1 and CDR2 from the germline V gene are MNHNS and SASEGT. CDR3 length equals 16 residues. Trimming removed 6 bases from V and 2 bases from J, with 17 bases in between.

In this sample, this clonotype turned up a few times. The chain joins TRBV5-1 to TRBJ1-2; TRBD1 agrees at 10 bases. The germline V gene has CDR1 SGHRS and CDR2 YFSETQ. V gave up 5 bases and J gave up 3 bases; unmatched junction bases: 13. There are 17 residues in the CDR3. The chain's CDR3 is CASRYLGQGQNDYGYTF. As DNA, the CDR3 is TGCGCCAGCAGGTACCTGGGACAGGGGCAGAATGACTATGGCTACACCTTC.

This clonotype was found a few times. The chain joins TRBV7-2 to TRBJ1-4; 7 nucleotides align to TRBD1. Germline V gene data show CDR1 as SGHTA and CDR2 as FQGNSA. The CDR3 loop spans 16 amino acids. V lost 4 bases to trimming and J lost 3 bases; unmatched junction nucleotides: 8. The CDR3 protein is CASSSRRGVANEKLFF. CDR3 nucleotide sequence: TGTGCCAGCAGCTCTCGCAGGGGGGTCGCTAATGAAAAACTGTTTTTT.

This clonotype showed up just a few times. The V and J genes are TRBV20-1 and TRBJ2-2; D is ambiguous. The length of the CDR3 is 11 residues. Germline V gene data show CDR1 as DFQATT and CDR2 as SNEGSKA (reference sequence). Trimming removed 3 bases from V and 6 bases from J, with 5 bases in between. CDR3 DNA sequence: TGCAGTGCTAGTTATGCCGGGGAGCTGTTTTTT. It yields the protein CSASYAGELFF.